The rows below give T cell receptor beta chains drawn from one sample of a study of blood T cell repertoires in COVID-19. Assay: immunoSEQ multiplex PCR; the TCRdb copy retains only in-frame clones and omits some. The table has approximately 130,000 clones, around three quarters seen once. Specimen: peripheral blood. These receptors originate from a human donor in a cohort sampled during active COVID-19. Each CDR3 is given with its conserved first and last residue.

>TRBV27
CASSLAGQANSPLHF
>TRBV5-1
CASSLADGGTERTGELFF
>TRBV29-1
CSVEDLSRMNTEAFF
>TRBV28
CASETTTGRNSPLHF
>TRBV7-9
CASSPSGVGAFF
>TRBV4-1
CASSQSPGQGKEGYTF
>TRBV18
CASSPGRGHNSPLHF
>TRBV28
CASSLFKGSGTGELFF
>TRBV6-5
CASSVRGTKVSEQFF
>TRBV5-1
CASSPESGQVFYEQYF
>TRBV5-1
CASSGTSGRSASDTQYF
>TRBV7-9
CASSQLPEDVNEQFF
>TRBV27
CASSLSRYNEQFF
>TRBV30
CAWSVLGAQPQHF
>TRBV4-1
CASSDAGSGRIEQYF
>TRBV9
CASSVEVGGAYEQYF
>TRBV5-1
CASSFRVDGEAFF
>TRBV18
CASSPRQGSNTEAFF
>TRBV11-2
CASSRQGNTGNTIYF
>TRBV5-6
CASSSLDRAPYEQYF
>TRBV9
CASSVATGLISGNTIYF
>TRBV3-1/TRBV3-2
CASSQPWTSGGPGDTQYF
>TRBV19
CASSPGDNQPQHF
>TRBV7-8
CASGRQMPPNEQYF
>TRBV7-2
CASSLGGGLSYNEQFF
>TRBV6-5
CASSRGTGYYEFF
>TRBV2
CASSEADLGQAYEQYF
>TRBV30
CAWRDRVDTEAFF
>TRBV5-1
CASSLGQGGYNEQFF
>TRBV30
CAWSWRGGAYEQYF
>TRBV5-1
CASSPLGQSNNSPLHF
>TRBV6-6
CASSRTVNSPTNEKLFF
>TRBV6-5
CASYYRGMADTQYF